This T cell receptor beta chain was captured by sequencing in a study of cytomegalovirus exposure and HLA in healthy donors. Donors came from a validation cohort of approximately 110 subjects, distinct from the first 666-subject cohort. The table came from immunoSEQ multiplex PCR; TCRdb's copy has only in-frame clones and leaves some out. The data hold 200,000 to 250,000 clones, with around 80% observed a single time. Trimming took off 2 bases at V and 6 bases at J, with 14 bases between the two ends. The CDR3 totals 14 residues. Germline CDR1 and CDR2: SEHNR and FQNEAQ (reference sequence). The specimen was PBMCs. The chain is built from TRBV7-9 and TRBJ2-7, with D possibly matching TRBD1 (6 bases). The clonotype was recovered from a woman aged 25 to 45 in good health and CMV-seropositive. The CDR3 region is CASSLWGQGSEQYF. The CDR3 bases are TGTGCCAGCAGCTTATGGGGGCAGGGATCCGAGCAGTACTTC.